This passage covers 23 T cell receptor beta chains from one sample sequenced in a study of PD-1 blockade in classical Hodgkin lymphoma (TCRdb year 2020). What this sample's time point label stands for: cycle 4 day 1 (C4D1), after six to seven weeks of nivolumab. Every trial patient had relapsed following autologous stem cell transplantation, and prior brentuximab vedotin exposure was what differed among cohorts A, B and C. Library generation was performed with the immunoSEQ multiplex PCR assay. The clones in this table, taken by TCRdb from immuneACCESS, are in-frame only. Not every clone is retained; where verified, under half of the shortfall comes from an unresolved V gene, and the cause of the rest is unknown. The sample includes 20,000 to 25,000 clones, with approximately 77% observed a single time. About a fifth of the sample belongs to the ten largest clones. The sequencing here drew on peripheral blood mononuclear cells (PBMCs), taken before the fourth cycle of nivolumab. These receptors all stem from a human donor with classical Hodgkin lymphoma.

The chain carries TRBV30 and TRBJ1-5, with D maybe TRBD1 (5 bases). V was cut by 3 bases and J by 5 bases, with 11 bases left in between. Germline V lookup: CDR1 GTSNPN, CDR2 SVGIG (reference sequence). CDR3 length equals 13 residues. CDR3 in DNA: TGTGCCTGGAGAGGGCGGGGGGATCAGCCCCAGCATTTT. Translated, it gives CAWRGRGDQPQHF.

The CDR3 nucleotides are TGTGCCAGCTCACCTCTAGGGACTAGCGGGAGCTCCTACAATGAGCAGTTCTTC. Translated: CASSPLGTSGSSYNEQFF. The gene calls are TRBV18 and TRBJ2-1, with 14 bases fitting TRBD2. The CDR3 is 18 residues long. The J segment lost 0 bases and the V segment lost 3 bases, leaving 4 bases of the junction unmatched. Germline V CDR1 and CDR2: KGHSH, LQKENI.

The chain uses TRBV5-8 and TRBJ1-3; no reliable D call. Germline CDR1 and CDR2: SGHTS and YDEGEE. Trimming shortened V by 3 bases and J by 8 bases, and 6 bases separated the two germline ends. The CDR3 runs 11 residues. The CDR3 here is CASSSVDTIYF. In nucleotides, the CDR3 is TGTGCCAGCAGCTCGGTGGACACCATATATTTT.

This clone came up a few times. The genes are TRBV9 and TRBJ2-2; 8 nucleotides line up with TRBD2. There are 16 residues in the CDR3. V dropped 4 bases and J dropped 0; count of bases not matched to a gene: 5. Germline CDR1 SGDLS, CDR2 YYNGEE. The CDR3 region has the DNA TGTGCCAGCAGCCCTTCGGGGGGGGCGAACACCGGGGAGCTGTTTTTT. Encoded protein: CASSPSGGANTGELFF. The variable domain in full, with the rest retrieved from reference TRBV9 and TRBJ2-2, is DSGVTQTPKHLITATGQRVTLRCSPRSGDLSVYWYQQSLDQGLQFLIQYYNGEERAKGNILERFSAQQFPDLHSELNLSSLELGDSALYFCASSPSGGANTGELFFGEGSRLTVL.

The genes are TRBV18 and TRBJ1-4, with D unresolved. The V end was cut by 3 bases, the J end by 2 bases, with 7 bases between. CDR3 length equals 14 residues. Per the germline V gene, CDR1 is KGHSH and CDR2 is LQKENI. This CDR3 is CASSPGRTNEKLFF. The DNA of the CDR3 is TGTGCCAGCTCACCTGGGCGGACTAATGAAAAACTGTTTTTT. The variable domain in full, with the rest retrieved from reference TRBV18 and TRBJ1-4, is NAGVMQNPRHLVRRRGQEARLRCSPMKGHSHVYWYRQLPEEGLKFMVYLQKENIIDESGMPKERFSAEFPKEGPSILRIQQVVRGDSAAYFCASSPGRTNEKLFFGSGTQLSVL.

The genes are TRBV11-2 and TRBJ1-5; D gene ambiguous. Germline CDR1 is SGHAT and CDR2 is FQNNGV. This CDR3 is 16 amino acids long. Trimming left V 0 bases short and J 7 bases short, with 16 bases between. The DNA of the CDR3 is TGTGCCAGCAGCTTAGAAGGTGACGGGTTAAGCCAGCCCCAGCATTTT. As protein: CASSLEGDGLSQPQHF.

In its sample, this clone was seen once. V is TRBV5-1 and J is TRBJ2-5; D is undetermined. The CDR3 contains 13 residues. Germline CDR1 reads SGHRS; CDR2 reads YFSETQ. Deletions cut 1 base from V and 2 bases from J, with 6 bases between. The CDR3 nucleotides read TGCGCCAGCAGCTTGTTACGACAAGAGACCCAGTACTTC. The encoded protein is CASSLLRQETQYF.

This chain connects TRBV28 to TRBJ1-2, with D possibly being TRBD1 (5 bases). From germline, CDR1 is MDHEN and CDR2 SYDVKM. The CDR3 sequence is 14 residues long. V was clipped by 5 bases and J by 6 bases, with 16 bases between them. CDR3 loop: CASSTAGFLNGYTF. In DNA form, the CDR3 reads TGTGCCAGCAGTACCGCAGGGTTTCTTAATGGCTACACCTTC.

The V call is TRBV19, the J call TRBJ1-1; D possibly corresponds to TRBD1 (6 bases). CDR1 and CDR2 (germline): LNHDA, SQIVND (reference sequence). The ends were cut back, 5 bases at V and 4 bases at J, with 23 bases in the middle. The CDR3 is 17 residues long. In nucleotides, the CDR3 is TGTGCCAGTAGTGACCAATTAACAGGGAATCGTGGCACTGAAGCTTTCTTT. Its translation is CASSDQLTGNRGTEAFF.

V usage is TRBV25-1 and J usage is TRBJ2-1; 13 bases agree with TRBD2. The V segment lost 11 bases and the J segment 7 bases; nucleotides outside the gene matches: 8. CDR1 and CDR2 from the germline V gene are MGHDK and SYGVNS. This CDR3 has 14 residues. In DNA form, the CDR3 reads TGTGCCGGCACTAGCGGGAGGGCGAGGAATGAGCAGTTCTTC. Its translation is CAGTSGRARNEQFF. The full variable domain, with the rest looked up from reference TRBV25-1 and TRBJ2-1, is EADIYQTPRYLVIGTGKKITLECSQTMGHDKMYWYQQDPGMELHLIHYSYGVNSTEKGDLSSESTVSRIRTEHFPLTLESARPSHTSQYLCAGTSGRARNEQFFGPGTRLTVL.

A note on this clone: Germline and junction disagree at one end, which may indicate a read error. The chain carries TRBV2 and TRBJ2-1; D uncertain. CDR3 length: 11 residues. From germline, CDR1 is SNHLY and CDR2 FYNNEI. In nucleotides, the CDR3 is TGTGCCAGCAGTACGACCAACCAGCACTTCTTC. It is translated as CASSTTNQHFF. Full variable domain (remainder filled in from reference TRBV2 and TRBJ2-1): EPEVTQTPSHQVTQMGQEVILRCVPISNHLYFYWYRQILGQKVEFLVSFYNNEISEKSEIFDDQFSVERPDGSNFTLKIRSTKLEDSAMYFCASSTTNQHFFGPGTRLTVL.

The CDR3 protein is CASSGSYEQYF. The CDR3 nucleotides are TGTGCCAGCAGTGGTTCCTACGAGCAGTACTTC. The rearrangement uses TRBV2 and TRBJ2-7; D remains ambiguous. Deletions cut 4 bases from V and 1 base from J, with 2 bases between. This CDR3 is built from 11 residues. Germline V gene lookup returns CDR1 SNHLY and CDR2 FYNNEI.

CDR3: CASSLGTGLATEAFF. The CDR3 nucleotides are TGTGCCAGCAGCTTAGGGACAGGGTTGGCCACTGAAGCTTTCTTT. The V gene is TRBV7-3, the J gene TRBJ1-1; 9 nucleotides match TRBD1. The V and J ends lost 2 bases and 4 bases, in that order; junction bases with no gene match: 5. This CDR3 is built from 15 residues. The germline V gene has CDR1 SGHTA and CDR2 FQGTGA.

This clone showed up just once. The J gene is TRBJ1-2, the V gene TRBV28; TRBD1 agrees at 8 bases. Unmatched junction bases numbered 6, after V lost 6 bases and J lost 0 bases. CDR1 MDHEN and CDR2 SYDVKM come from the germline V gene. This CDR3 comprises 15 residues. The CDR3 sequence: CASRMDRVSNYGYTF. In nucleotides, the CDR3 is TGTGCCAGCAGAATGGACAGGGTTTCTAACTATGGCTACACCTTC.

This clone was seen only a few times. The rearrangement uses TRBV6-6 and TRBJ1-2, with 10 bases identical to TRBD1. The CDR3 length is 13 residues. Germline values: CDR1 MNHNY, CDR2 SVGAGI (reference sequence). V gave up 8 bases and J gave up 6 bases; unmatched junction bases: 6. This CDR3 reads CASRQGTGDGYTF. In DNA, the CDR3 is TGTGCCAGCCGACAAGGGACAGGGGATGGCTACACCTTC.

The chain links TRBV10-3 to TRBJ2-7; a possible D gene is TRBD2 (6 bases). V was clipped by 2 bases and J by 2 bases, with 19 bases between them. Germline assignment: CDR1 ENHRY and CDR2 SYGVKD. The CDR3 spans 17 residues. The CDR3 nucleotides read TGTGCCATCAGTGAGATTAGCGGAGTTGGGAAGACCTACGAGCAGTACTTC. This encodes CAISEISGVGKTYEQYF.

J is TRBJ2-3 and V is TRBV11-3; 8 positions match TRBD2. V was pared by 5 bases and J by 1 base, with 8 bases of the junction left unmatched. The CDR3 contains 16 residues. Looked up from germline, CDR1 is SGHNT and CDR2 is YENEEA. The CDR3 sequence is CASSLKRGPGTDTQYF. The CDR3 DNA is TGTGCCAGCAGCCTCAAGCGGGGGCCTGGCACAGATACGCAGTATTTT.

The chain recombines TRBV28 with TRBJ2-1; TRBD1 might be the D (5 bases). Trimming took off 7 bases at V and 4 bases at J, with 11 bases between the two ends. The V gene's germline CDR1 is MDHEN and CDR2 SYDVKM. CDR3 length: 13 amino acids. CDR3 amino acids: CASNLDSYNEQFF. DNA for the CDR3: TGTGCCAGCAACCTCGACAGTTACAATGAGCAGTTCTTC.

V is TRBV27 and J is TRBJ2-7; the D gene is possibly TRBD2 (5 bases). The CDR3 runs to 15 residues. V was cut by 3 bases and J by 1 base, with 13 bases left in between. Germline V gives CDR1 MNHEY, CDR2 SMNVEV (reference sequence). The CDR3: CASSLTSGLSYEQYF. As DNA, the CDR3 is TGTGCCAGCAGTTTGACCAGCGGCTTATCCTACGAGCAGTACTTC.

This chain joins TRBV28 and TRBJ2-1, with a weak D call TRBD1 (6 bases). The CDR3 loop spans 14 amino acids. CDR1 and CDR2 (germline): MDHEN, SYDVKM. V gave up 5 bases and J gave up 0 bases, with 8 bases separating them. The CDR3 reads CASSGTSSYNEQFF. The DNA of the CDR3 is TGTGCCAGCAGTGGGACATCCTCCTACAATGAGCAGTTCTTC.

With respect to this clone: Germline and junction disagree at one end, which may indicate a read error. The V and J genes are TRBV5-4 and TRBJ2-7; 8 bases align to TRBD2. This CDR3 is built from 11 residues. The germline V gene encodes CDR1 SGHNT and CDR2 YYREEE (reference sequence). The CDR3 region is CASSPDSGTTF. Here the CDR3 DNA reads TGTGCCAGCAGCCCGGATAGCGGGACGACCTTC.

The genes are TRBV5-8 and TRBJ1-2, with D hard to call. The CDR3 length is 14 residues. The V end was cut by 5 bases, the J end by 4 bases, with 15 bases between. Germline assignment: CDR1 SGHTS and CDR2 YDEGEE. Here the CDR3 reads CASRGPYLGYGYTF. CDR3 nucleotide sequence: TGTGCCAGCAGGGGTCCCTACTTGGGCTATGGCTACACCTTC.

This clone turned up a few times. V gene TRBV4-1 combines with J gene TRBJ2-7, with TRBD2 as a possible D gene (5 bases). CDR1 is MGHRA, CDR2 YSYEKL, per germline. The ends were cut back, 4 bases at V and 1 base at J, with 17 bases in the middle. The CDR3 has 16 residues. CDR3 in DNA: TGCGCCAGCAGCCTCCCCAGGAGCGGAGAGTCCTACGAGCAGTACTTC. It encodes CASSLPRSGESYEQYF.